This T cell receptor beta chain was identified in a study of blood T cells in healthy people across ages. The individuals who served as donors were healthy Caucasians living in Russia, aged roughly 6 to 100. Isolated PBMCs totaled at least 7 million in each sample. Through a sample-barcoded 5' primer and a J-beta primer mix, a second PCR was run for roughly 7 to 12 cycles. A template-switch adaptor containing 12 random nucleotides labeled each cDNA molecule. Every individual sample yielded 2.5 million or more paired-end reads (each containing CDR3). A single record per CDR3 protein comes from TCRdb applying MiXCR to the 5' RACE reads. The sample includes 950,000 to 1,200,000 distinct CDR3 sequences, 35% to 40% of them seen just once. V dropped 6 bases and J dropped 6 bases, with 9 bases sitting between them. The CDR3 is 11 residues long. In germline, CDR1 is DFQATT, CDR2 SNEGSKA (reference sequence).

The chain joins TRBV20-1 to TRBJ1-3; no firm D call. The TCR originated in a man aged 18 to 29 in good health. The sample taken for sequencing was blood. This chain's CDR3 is CSADSENTIYF. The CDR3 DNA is TGCAGTGCGGATTCAGAAAACACCATATATTTT.